This TCR beta chain was identified in a study of T cells after yellow fever vaccination. A single record per CDR3 protein comes from TCRdb applying MiXCR to the 5' RACE reads. There are 65,000 to 90,000 distinct CDR3 sequences in the sample; roughly 14% occur only once, and about 22% lies in the top ten. This clonotype has more than one count but fewer than ten. This CDR3 region has 12 residues. Trimming cost V 5 bases and J 3 bases, with 7 bases left between them. CDR1 is SGHTA, CDR2 FQGNSA, per germline. This material consisted of CD8+ T cells not binding an NS4B(214-222) dextramer, sorted from PBMCs, taken approximately 22 days after the first yellow fever vaccination. The chain links TRBV7-2 to TRBJ1-1; unclear D gene. This TCR was recovered from a man between 18 and 29 years old who received the YFV17D yellow fever vaccine. CDR3 loop: CASSHRHTEAFF. The DNA of the CDR3 is TGTGCCAGCAGCCACCGGCACACTGAAGCTTTCTTT.